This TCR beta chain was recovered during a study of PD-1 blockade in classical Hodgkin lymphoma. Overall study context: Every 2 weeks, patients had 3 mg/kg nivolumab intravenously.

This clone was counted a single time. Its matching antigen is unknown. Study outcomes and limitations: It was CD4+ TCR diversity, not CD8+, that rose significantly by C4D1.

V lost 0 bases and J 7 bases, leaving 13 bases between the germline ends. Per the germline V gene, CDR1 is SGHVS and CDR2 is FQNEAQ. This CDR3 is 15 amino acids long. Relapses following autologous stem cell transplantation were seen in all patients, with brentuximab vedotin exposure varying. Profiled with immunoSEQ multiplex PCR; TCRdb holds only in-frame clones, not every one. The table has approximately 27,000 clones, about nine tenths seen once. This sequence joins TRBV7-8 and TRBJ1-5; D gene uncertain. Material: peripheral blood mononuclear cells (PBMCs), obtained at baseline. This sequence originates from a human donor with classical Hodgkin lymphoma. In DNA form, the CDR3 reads TGTGCCAGCAGCTTAGCCGGTAGGGTCAGCCAGCCCCAGCATTTT. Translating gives CASSLAGRVSQPQHF.